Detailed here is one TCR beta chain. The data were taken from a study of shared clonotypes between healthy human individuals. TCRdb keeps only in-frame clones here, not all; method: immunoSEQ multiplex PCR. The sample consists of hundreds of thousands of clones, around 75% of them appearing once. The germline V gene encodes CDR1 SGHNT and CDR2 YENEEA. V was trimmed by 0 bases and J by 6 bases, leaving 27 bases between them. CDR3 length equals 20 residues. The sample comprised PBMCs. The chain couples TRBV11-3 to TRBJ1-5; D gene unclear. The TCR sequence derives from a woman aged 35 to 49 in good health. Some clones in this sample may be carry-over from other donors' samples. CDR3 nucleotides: TGTGCCAGCAGCTTAGATCTAAATGATCCCACTCGACAAAAGGGTCAGCCCCAGCATTTT. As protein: CASSLDLNDPTRQKGQPQHF.